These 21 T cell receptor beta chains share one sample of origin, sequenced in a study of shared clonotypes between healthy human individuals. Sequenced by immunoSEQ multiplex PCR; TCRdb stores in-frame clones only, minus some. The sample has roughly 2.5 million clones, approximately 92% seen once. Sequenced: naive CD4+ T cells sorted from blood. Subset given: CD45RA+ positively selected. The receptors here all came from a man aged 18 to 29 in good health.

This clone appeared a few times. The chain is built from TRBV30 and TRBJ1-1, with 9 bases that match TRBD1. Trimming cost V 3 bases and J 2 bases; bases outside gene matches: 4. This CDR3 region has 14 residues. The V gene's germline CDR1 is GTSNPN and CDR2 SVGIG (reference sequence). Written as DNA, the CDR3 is TGTGCCTGGAGAGAGGACAGGGGAAACACTGAAGCTTTCTTT. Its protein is CAWREDRGNTEAFF.

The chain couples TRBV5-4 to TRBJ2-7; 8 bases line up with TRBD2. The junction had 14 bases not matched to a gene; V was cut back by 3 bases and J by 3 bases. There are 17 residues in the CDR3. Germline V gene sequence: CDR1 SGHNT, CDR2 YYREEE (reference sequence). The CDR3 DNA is TGTGCCAGCAGCTCCCCCAACGCGGGGGGCGGTAACTACGAGCAGTACTTC. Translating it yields CASSSPNAGGGNYEQYF.

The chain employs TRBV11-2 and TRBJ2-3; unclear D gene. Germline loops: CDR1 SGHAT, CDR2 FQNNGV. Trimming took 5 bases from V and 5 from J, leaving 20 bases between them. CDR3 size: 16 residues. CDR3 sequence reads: CASSQGQALIRDTQYF. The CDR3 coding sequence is TGTGCCAGCAGCCAAGGGCAGGCCTTAATTAGAGATACGCAGTATTTT.

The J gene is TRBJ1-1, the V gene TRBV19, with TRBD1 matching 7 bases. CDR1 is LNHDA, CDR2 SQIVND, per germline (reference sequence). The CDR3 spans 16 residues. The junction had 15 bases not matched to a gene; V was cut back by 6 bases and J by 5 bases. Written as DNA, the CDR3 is TGTGCCAGTAGGGGGCAGGGGGTCTTTTGGTGGACTGAAGCTTTCTTT. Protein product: CASRGQGVFWWTEAFF.

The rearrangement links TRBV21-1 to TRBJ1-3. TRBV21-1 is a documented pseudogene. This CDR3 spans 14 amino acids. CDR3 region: CASSKGRPWGTIYF. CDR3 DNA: TGTGCCAGCAGCAAAGGACGCCCCTGGGGGACCATATATTTT.

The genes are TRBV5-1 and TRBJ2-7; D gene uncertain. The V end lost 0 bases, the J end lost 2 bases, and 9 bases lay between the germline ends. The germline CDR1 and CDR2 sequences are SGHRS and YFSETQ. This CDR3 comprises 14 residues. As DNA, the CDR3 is TGCGCCAGCAGCTTGGATACACCTACCTACGAGCAGTACTTC. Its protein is CASSLDTPTYEQYF.

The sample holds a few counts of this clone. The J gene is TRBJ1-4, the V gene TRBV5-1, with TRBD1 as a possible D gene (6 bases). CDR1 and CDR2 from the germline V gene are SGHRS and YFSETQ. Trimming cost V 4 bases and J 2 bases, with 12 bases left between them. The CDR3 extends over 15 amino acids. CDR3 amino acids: CASSNEGGTNEKLFF. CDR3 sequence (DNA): TGCGCCAGCAGCAACGAAGGGGGGACTAATGAAAAACTGTTTTTT. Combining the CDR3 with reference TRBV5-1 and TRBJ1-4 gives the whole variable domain KAGVTQTPRYLIKTRGQQVTLSCSPISGHRSVSWYQQTPGQGLQFLFEYFSETQRNKGNFPGRFSGRQFSNSRSEMNVSTLELGDSALYLCASSNEGGTNEKLFFGSGTQLSVL.

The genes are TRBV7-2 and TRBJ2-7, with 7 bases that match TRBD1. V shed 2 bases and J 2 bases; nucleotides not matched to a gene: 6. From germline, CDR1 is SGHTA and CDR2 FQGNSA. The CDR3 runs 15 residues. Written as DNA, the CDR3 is TGTGCCAGCAGCTTAACTGGGACAGCAACCTACGAGCAGTACTTC. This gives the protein CASSLTGTATYEQYF. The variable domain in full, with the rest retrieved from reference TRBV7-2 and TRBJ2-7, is GAGVSQSPSNKVTEKGKDVELRCDPISGHTALYWYRQSLGQGLEFLIYFQGNSAPDKSGLPSDRFSAERTGGSVSTLTIQRTQQEDSAVYLCASSLTGTATYEQYFGPGTRLTVT.

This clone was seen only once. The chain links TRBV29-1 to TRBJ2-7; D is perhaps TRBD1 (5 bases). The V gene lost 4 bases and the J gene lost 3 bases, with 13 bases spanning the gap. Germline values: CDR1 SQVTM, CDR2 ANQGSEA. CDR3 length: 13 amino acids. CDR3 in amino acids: CSVAWGTDYEQYF. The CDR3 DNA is TGCAGCGTTGCCTGGGGCACCGACTACGAGCAGTACTTC.

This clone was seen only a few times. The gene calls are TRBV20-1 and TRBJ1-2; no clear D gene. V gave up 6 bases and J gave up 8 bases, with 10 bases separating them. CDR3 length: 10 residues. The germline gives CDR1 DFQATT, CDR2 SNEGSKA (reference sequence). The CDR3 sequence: CSAAHGGYTF. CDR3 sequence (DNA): TGCAGTGCAGCGCACGGGGGCTACACCTTC.

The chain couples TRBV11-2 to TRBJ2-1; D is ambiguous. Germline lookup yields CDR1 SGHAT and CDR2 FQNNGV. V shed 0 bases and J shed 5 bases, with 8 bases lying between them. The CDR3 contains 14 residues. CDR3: CASSLDRRDNEQFF. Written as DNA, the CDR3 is TGTGCCAGCAGCTTAGATCGCCGGGACAATGAGCAGTTCTTC.

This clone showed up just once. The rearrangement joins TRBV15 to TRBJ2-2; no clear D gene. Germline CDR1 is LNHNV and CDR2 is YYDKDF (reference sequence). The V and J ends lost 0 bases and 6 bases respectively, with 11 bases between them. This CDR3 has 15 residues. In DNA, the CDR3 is TGTGCCACCAGCAGAGAGGATCCAGGATCCGGGGAGCTGTTTTTT. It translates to CATSREDPGSGELFF.

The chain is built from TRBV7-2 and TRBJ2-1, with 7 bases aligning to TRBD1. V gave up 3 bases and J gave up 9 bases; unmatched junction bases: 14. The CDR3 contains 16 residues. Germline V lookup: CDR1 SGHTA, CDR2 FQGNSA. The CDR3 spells CASSLGPTGFSFEQFF. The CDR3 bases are TGTGCCAGCAGCTTGGGGCCGACAGGGTTCAGCTTTGAGCAGTTCTTC.

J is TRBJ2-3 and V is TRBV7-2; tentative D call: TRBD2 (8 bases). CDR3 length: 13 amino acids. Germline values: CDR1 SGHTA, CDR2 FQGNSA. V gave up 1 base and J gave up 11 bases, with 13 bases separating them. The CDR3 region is CASSLGRGDRQYF. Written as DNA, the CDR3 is TGTGCCAGCAGCTTAGGGCGGGGGGACAGGCAGTATTTT.

Here the CDR3 DNA reads TGTGCCAGCAGCCCCTCTTGGGGTAGCGGGAGGTCCTACAATGAGCAGTTCTTC. As protein: CASSPSWGSGRSYNEQFF. This chain links TRBV9 with TRBJ2-1; 10 bases line up with TRBD2. Looked up from germline, CDR1 is SGDLS and CDR2 is YYNGEE. J lost 1 base, V lost 4 bases, and 11 bases had no gene match. There are 18 residues in the CDR3.

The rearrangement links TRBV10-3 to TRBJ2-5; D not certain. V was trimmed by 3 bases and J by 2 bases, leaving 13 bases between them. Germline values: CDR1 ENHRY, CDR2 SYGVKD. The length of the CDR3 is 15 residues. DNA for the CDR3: TGTGCCATCAGTGACTTGGGTAGGTCACAAGAGACCCAGTACTTC. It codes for CAISDLGRSQETQYF.

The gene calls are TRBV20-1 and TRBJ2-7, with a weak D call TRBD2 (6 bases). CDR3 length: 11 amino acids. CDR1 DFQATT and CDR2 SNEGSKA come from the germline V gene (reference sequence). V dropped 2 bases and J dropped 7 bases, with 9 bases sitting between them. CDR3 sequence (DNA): TGCAGTGCTAGATCGGCGGGGGAGCAGTACTTC. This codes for CSARSAGEQYF.

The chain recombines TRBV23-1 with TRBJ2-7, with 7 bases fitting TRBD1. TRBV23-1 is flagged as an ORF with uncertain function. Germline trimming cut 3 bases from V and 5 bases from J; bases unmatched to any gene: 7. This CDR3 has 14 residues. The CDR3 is CASSQRQGSHEQYF. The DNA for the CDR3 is TGCGCCAGCAGTCAGAGACAGGGATCCCACGAGCAGTACTTC.

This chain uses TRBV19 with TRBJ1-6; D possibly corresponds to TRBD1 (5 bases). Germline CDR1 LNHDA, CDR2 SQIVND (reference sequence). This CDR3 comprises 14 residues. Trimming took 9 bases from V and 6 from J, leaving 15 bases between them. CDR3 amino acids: CASQPGLRNSPLHF. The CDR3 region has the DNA TGTGCCAGCCAACCGGGACTTCGTAATTCACCCCTCCACTTT.

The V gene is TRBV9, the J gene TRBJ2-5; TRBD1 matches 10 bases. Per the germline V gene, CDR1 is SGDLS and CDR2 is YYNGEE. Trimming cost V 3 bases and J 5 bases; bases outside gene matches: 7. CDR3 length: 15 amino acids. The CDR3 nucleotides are TGTGCCAGCAGCGCAAGACAGGGGGCTTGGGAGACCCAGTACTTC. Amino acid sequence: CASSARQGAWETQYF.

The CDR3 DNA reads TGTGCCAGTAGTATAGATCGGAGCAGGGGGAGTACTGAAGCTTTCTTT. The encoded protein is CASSIDRSRGSTEAFF. The chain is built from TRBV19 and TRBJ1-1; 7 bases align to TRBD1. The junction had 9 bases not matched to a gene; V was cut back by 0 bases and J by 5 bases. The germline V gene encodes CDR1 LNHDA and CDR2 SQIVND (reference sequence). This CDR3 spans 16 amino acids. The variable domain in full, completed from reference TRBV19 and TRBJ1-1, reads DGGITQSPKYLFRKEGQNVTLSCEQNLNHDAMYWYRQDPGQGLRLIYYSQIVNDFQKGDIAEGYSVSREKKESFPLTVTSAQKNPTAFYLCASSIDRSRGSTEAFFGQGTRLTVV.